Below are 24 T cell receptor beta chains sequenced from a single sample in a study of blood T cell repertoires in COVID-19. Sequencing used immunoSEQ multiplex PCR; TCRdb keeps in-frame clones, though not all of them. The sample has about 88,000 clones, under 90% seen once. The sample consisted of peripheral blood. The receptor source for this set is a woman in her 70s with acute or convalescent COVID-19.

The rearrangement links TRBV12-3 or TRBV12-4 to TRBJ1-5; D remains ambiguous. The CDR3 totals 12 residues. V lost 8 bases, J lost 7 bases, and 12 bases lay in between. This chain's CDR3 is CASRYSGQPQHF. The CDR3 DNA reads TGTGCCAGCCGTTATTCGGGGCAGCCCCAGCATTTT.

This rearrangement joins TRBV6-5 to TRBJ2-5, with TRBD2 identical over 10 bases. Per germline, CDR1 MNHEY and CDR2 SVGAGI. The CDR3 loop spans 16 amino acids. Losses at the gene ends were 2 bases for V and 0 bases for J; bases not matched to a gene: 3. The CDR3 bases are TGTGCCAGCAGTTACGATAGCGGGAGGTACCAAGAGACCCAGTACTTC. Its protein product is CASSYDSGRYQETQYF.

The rearrangement links TRBV20-1 to TRBJ2-6; TRBD2 agrees at 7 bases. Germline V gives CDR1 DFQATT, CDR2 SNEGSKA (reference sequence). Trimming removed 3 bases from V and 8 bases from J; junction bases left unmatched: 4. This CDR3 is built from 13 residues. The CDR3 DNA reads as TGCAGTGCTAGTATACTAGCGTCCAACGTCCTGACTTTC. Translating it yields CSASILASNVLTF.

This clone was counted a few times. The CDR3 sequence: CASTTYSSPILGTGELFF. The CDR3 DNA reads as TGTGCCAGCACCACTTATAGCTCCCCAATACTAGGAACCGGGGAGCTGTTTTTT. V and J are TRBV7-9 and TRBJ2-2, with TRBD2 as a possible D gene (5 bases). The V end lost 7 bases, the J end lost 5 bases, and 26 bases lay between the germline ends. Germline V gene data show CDR1 as SEHNR and CDR2 as FQNEAQ (reference sequence). This CDR3 has 18 residues.

J is TRBJ2-1 and V is TRBV10-3, with D possibly TRBD2 on 6 matching bases. V lost 3 bases to trimming and J lost 0 bases, with 9 bases between them. The CDR3 length is 15 residues. Germline loops: CDR1 ENHRY, CDR2 SYGVKD. As DNA, the CDR3 is TGTGCCATCAGTGACCGGGGGAACTCCTACAATGAGCAGTTCTTC. Residues: CAISDRGNSYNEQFF.

This chain links TRBV7-9 with TRBJ1-1, with 7 positions matching TRBD1. This CDR3 has 15 amino acids. In germline, CDR1 is SEHNR, CDR2 FQNEAQ (reference sequence). V lost 6 bases to trimming and J lost 3 bases; unmatched junction nucleotides: 10. The DNA for the CDR3 is TGTGCCAGCAGTAAGCCGACAGGGCGGGACACTGAAGCTTTCTTT. Its protein product is CASSKPTGRDTEAFF.

This rearrangement joins TRBV7-2 to TRBJ2-1, with 10 bases aligning to TRBD2. CDR3 length: 16 residues. After removal of 3 bases from V and 3 bases from J, the junction contained 5 bases not matched to a gene. Germline lookup yields CDR1 SGHTA and CDR2 FQGNSA. The CDR3 DNA is TGTGCCAGCAGCTTCCGGACTAGCGGTCGCTACAATGAGCAGTTCTTC. This gives the protein CASSFRTSGRYNEQFF.

The chain joins TRBV7-6 to TRBJ2-2; 8 nucleotides line up with TRBD1. This CDR3 spans 16 amino acids. V shed 4 bases and J 6 bases; nucleotides not matched to a gene: 10. The V gene's germline CDR1 is SGHVS and CDR2 FNYEAQ. The DNA of the CDR3 is TGTGCCAGCAGCTCTAGCCAGGGGGCAGTGGCCGGGGAGCTGTTTTTT. This gives the protein CASSSSQGAVAGELFF.

The chain carries TRBV18 and TRBJ1-6; 9 bases fit TRBD1. The junction had 10 bases not matched to a gene; V was cut back by 6 bases and J by 1 base. The CDR3 spans 18 residues. Germline lookup yields CDR1 KGHSH and CDR2 LQKENI. The chain's CDR3 is CASSPSGQGSSYNSPLHF. In DNA, the CDR3 is TGTGCCAGCTCCCCCTCCGGACAGGGGTCTTCCTATAATTCACCCCTCCACTTT.

The chain has TRBV9 and TRBJ2-3, with 7 bases aligning to TRBD2. Trimming cost V 4 bases and J 1 base; bases outside gene matches: 6. From germline, CDR1 is SGDLS and CDR2 YYNGEE. The CDR3 is 15 amino acids. The CDR3: CASSPRDYGTDTQYF. Here the CDR3 DNA reads TGTGCCAGCAGCCCCCGGGACTACGGCACAGATACGCAGTATTTT.

The chain recombines TRBV3-1 (or the pseudogene TRBV3-2) with TRBJ2-2; 7 bases fit TRBD1. CDR3 length equals 16 residues. Germline CDR1 reads LGHDT; CDR2 reads YNNKEL (reference sequence). V lost 0 bases, J lost 2 bases, and 3 bases stayed unmatched. This CDR3 reads CASSQDHRGNTGELFF. The CDR3 coding sequence is TGTGCCAGCAGCCAAGACCACAGGGGAAACACCGGGGAGCTGTTTTTT.

This chain links TRBV4-2 with TRBJ2-4, with D perhaps TRBD2 (5 bases). V dropped 0 bases and J dropped 11 bases, with 14 bases sitting between them. The CDR3 extends over 14 amino acids. Germline CDR1 and CDR2: LGHNA and YNFKEQ. DNA for the CDR3: TGTGCCAGCAGCCAAGATCGTTTAGCGTCCCTTCAGTACTTC. This gives the protein CASSQDRLASLQYF.

This clone was seen just once. V gene TRBV12-5 combines with J gene TRBJ1-1; D is uncertain. V was clipped by 4 bases and J by 4 bases, with 13 bases between them. CDR1 is LGHNT, CDR2 FRNRAP, per germline. The CDR3 contains 14 residues. CDR3 loop: CASGSGASATEAFF. The CDR3 nucleotides are TGTGCTAGTGGTTCCGGAGCCTCTGCCACTGAAGCTTTCTTT.

V and J are TRBV5-4 and TRBJ2-1, with 9 bases identical to TRBD2. Germline-derived CDR1 and CDR2 are SGHNT and YYREEE (reference sequence). J gave up 5 bases and V 0 bases, and 3 bases lay outside the gene matches. CDR3 length: 15 residues. This CDR3 is CASSLVQRGDNEQFF. CDR3 sequence (DNA): TGTGCCAGCAGCTTGGTGCAGCGGGGGGACAATGAGCAGTTCTTC.

The V and J genes are TRBV3-1 (or the pseudogene TRBV3-2) and TRBJ2-1; a possible D gene is TRBD1 (5 bases). This CDR3 region has 15 residues. Germline CDR1 is LGHDT and CDR2 is YNNKEL (reference sequence). Trimming took 4 bases from V and 0 from J, leaving 10 bases between them. Written as DNA, the CDR3 is TGTGCCAGCAGCCTATCTAGGGGCTCCTACAATGAGCAGTTCTTC. Protein product: CASSLSRGSYNEQFF.

V is TRBV11-2 and J is TRBJ2-3, with 10 bases fitting TRBD1. This CDR3 comprises 17 residues. V was pared by 0 bases and J by 3 bases, with 6 bases of the junction left unmatched. Germline V lookup: CDR1 SGHAT, CDR2 FQNNGV. Written as DNA, the CDR3 is TGTGCCAGCAGCTTAGAGTTTTTGGGACAGGGGACAGATACGCAGTATTTT. This gives the protein CASSLEFLGQGTDTQYF.

The CDR3 sequence: CASSGLQGDQPQHF. CDR3 bases: TGTGCCAGCAGTGGCTTACAGGGAGATCAGCCCCAGCATTTT. V usage is TRBV2 and J usage is TRBJ1-5; the D gene is possibly TRBD1 (6 bases). The CDR3 contains 14 residues. Germline-derived CDR1 and CDR2 are SNHLY and FYNNEI. Trimming left V 4 bases short and J 5 bases short, with 12 bases between.

CDR3 DNA sequence: TGTGCCAGCAGCCTATGGACAGGGGGTTATGGCTACACCTTC. It yields the protein CASSLWTGGYGYTF. The chain employs TRBV3-1 (or the pseudogene TRBV3-2) and TRBJ1-2, with 10 bases lining up with TRBD1. Germline trimming cut 4 bases from V and 5 bases from J; bases unmatched to any gene: 4. CDR1 and CDR2 from the germline V gene are LGHDT and YNNKEL (reference sequence). The CDR3 covers 14 residues.

V and J are TRBV6-2 or TRBV6-3 and TRBJ1-2, with D possibly being TRBD1 (5 bases). V lost 3 bases to trimming and J lost 3 bases, with 14 bases between them. The CDR3 runs to 15 residues. Germline loops: CDR1 MNHEY, CDR2 SVGEGT. The CDR3 region has the DNA TGTGCCAGCAGTTATCCTGCCGACAGCCACTATGGCTACACCTTC. Translation gives CASSYPADSHYGYTF.

The genes are TRBV3-1 (or the pseudogene TRBV3-2) and TRBJ2-1; 7 bases match TRBD2. Germline CDR1 LGHDT, CDR2 YNNKEL (reference sequence). CDR3 length: 13 residues. V shed 8 bases, J shed 7 bases, and the junction held 8 bases outside the gene matches. The CDR3 region has the DNA TGTGCCAGCGGGGCGACTAGCTTAAATGAGCAGTTCTTC. Amino acid sequence: CASGATSLNEQFF.

The V and J genes are TRBV7-8 and TRBJ2-1; 7 bases map to TRBD2. V lost 0 bases to trimming and J lost 0 bases; unmatched junction nucleotides: 11. Germline V lookup: CDR1 SGHVS, CDR2 FQNEAQ. The CDR3 extends over 19 amino acids. CDR3 bases: TGTGCCAGCAGCTTAGCCCTTTCTTTAGCGGGCCTCTCCTACAATGAGCAGTTCTTC. Translation gives CASSLALSLAGLSYNEQFF. The variable domain in full, completed from reference TRBV7-8 and TRBJ2-1, reads GAGVSQSPRYKVAKRGQDVALRCDPISGHVSLFWYQQALGQGPEFLTYFQNEAQLDKSGLPSDRFFAERPEGSVSTLKIQRTQQEDSAVYLCASSLALSLAGLSYNEQFFGPGTRLTVL.

V and J are TRBV19 and TRBJ2-2, with 8 bases aligning to TRBD1. The germline CDR1 and CDR2 sequences are LNHDA and SQIVND (reference sequence). V lost 3 bases to trimming and J lost 5 bases; unmatched junction nucleotides: 8. This CDR3 spans 16 amino acids. Written as DNA, the CDR3 is TGTGCCAGTAGTATCTCCCCAGGACAGGGTACCGGGGAGCTGTTTTTT. It translates to CASSISPGQGTGELFF.

CDR3 region: CASSLASGYQETQYF. The CDR3, as DNA: TGTGCCAGCAGTTTGGCTAGCGGGTATCAAGAGACCCAGTACTTC. The chain carries TRBV28 and TRBJ2-5; TRBD2 matches at 8 bases. CDR1 MDHEN and CDR2 SYDVKM come from the germline V gene. V gave up 3 bases and J gave up 2 bases; unmatched junction bases: 5. The CDR3 runs 15 residues.

This chain connects TRBV12-5 to TRBJ1-1; D perhaps matches TRBD1 (6 bases). V lost 7 bases, J lost 3 bases, and 12 bases lay in between. The CDR3 runs to 13 residues. The germline gives CDR1 LGHNT, CDR2 FRNRAP. The CDR3 protein is CASEDQGYTEAFF. The CDR3 coding sequence is TGTGCTAGTGAAGACCAGGGGTACACTGAAGCTTTCTTT.